Below, 24 T cell receptor beta chains from the same sample are listed, as sequenced in a study of cytomegalovirus exposure and HLA in healthy donors (TCRdb year 2017). Library preparation used the immunoSEQ multiplex PCR assay. The multiplex PCR relied on a mix of 60 forward primers for TCR Vbeta segments and 13 reverse primers for TCR Jbeta segments. TCRdb's version of the immuneACCESS table is confined to in-frame rearrangements and falls short of the full clone set. An unresolved V gene accounts for under half of the shortfall where checked; the remainder is of unknown origin. Present in this sample are 100,000 or so clones, more than 60% of which were seen just once. Of the sample, approximately 5.6% is held by the ten largest clones. Sequencing input: PBMCs. These receptors were taken from a male donor in good health and CMV-seronegative.

The rearrangement links TRBV5-1 to TRBJ2-7, with unresolved D. The V end lost 3 bases, the J end lost 3 bases, and 4 bases lay between the germline ends. The germline CDR1 and CDR2 sequences are SGHRS and YFSETQ. The CDR3 loop spans 11 amino acids. DNA for the CDR3: TGCGCCAGCAGCTCCAGCTACGAGCAGTACTTC. Its protein is CASSSSYEQYF.

The CDR3 sequence: CASSEGSGSAGELFF. The CDR3 DNA is TGTGCCAGCAGTGAAGGTAGCGGGAGCGCCGGGGAGCTGTTTTTT. V is TRBV6-1 and J is TRBJ2-2; 9 nucleotides line up with TRBD2. The CDR3 runs 15 residues. Germline V CDR1 and CDR2: MNHNS, SASEGT. V shed 1 base, J shed 6 bases, and the junction held 3 bases outside the gene matches.

The chain is built from TRBV2 and TRBJ2-7; 9 bases match TRBD1. Germline CDR1 and CDR2: SNHLY and FYNNEI. Trimming at V came to 6 bases and at J to 7 bases, leaving 7 bases not matched to a gene. The CDR3 runs to 13 residues. The CDR3 DNA reads as TGTGCCAGCAGCCGGACAGGGGAGGGGGAGCAGTACTTC. It codes for CASSRTGEGEQYF.

This chain joins TRBV29-1 and TRBJ2-7; 12 bases are a match to TRBD1. This CDR3 region has 14 residues. The V and J ends lost 6 bases and 4 bases, in that order; junction bases with no gene match: 7. CDR1 is SQVTM and CDR2 is ANQGSEA in the germline V gene. CDR3 nucleotides: TGCAGCGTAACCTCGGGACAGGGGGCTTACGAGCAGTACTTC. It specifies CSVTSGQGAYEQYF.

The V and J genes are TRBV7-9 and TRBJ2-1; 8 nucleotides agree with TRBD2. Germline CDR1 reads SEHNR; CDR2 reads FQNEAQ (reference sequence). The junction had 1 base not matched to a gene; V was cut back by 1 base and J by 2 bases. The CDR3 totals 15 residues. CDR3 sequence: CASSLGAGAYNEQFF. The CDR3 DNA is TGTGCCAGCAGCTTAGGAGCGGGAGCCTACAATGAGCAGTTCTTC.

Of note for this clone: Other DNA sequences within the sample encode an identical CDR3. V and J are TRBV7-9 and TRBJ2-5; no reliable D call. Per germline, CDR1 SEHNR and CDR2 FQNEAQ (reference sequence). V was shortened by 0 bases and J by 4 bases, with 9 bases between the two germline ends. The CDR3 has 14 residues. CDR3 residues: CASSLASGRETQYF. The CDR3 nucleotides read TGTGCCAGCAGCTTAGCCTCAGGCAGAGAGACCCAGTACTTC. Drawing the rest from reference TRBV7-9 and TRBJ2-5, the complete variable domain is DTGVSQNPRHKITKRGQNVTFRCDPISEHNRLYWYRQTLGQGPEFLTYFQNEAQLEKSRLLSDRFSAERPKGSFSTLEIQRTEQGDSAMYLCASSLASGRETQYFGPGTRLLVL.

The chain carries TRBV6-1 and TRBJ1-1; 8 nucleotides align to TRBD1. This CDR3 has 13 residues. CDR1 and CDR2 (germline): MNHNS, SASEGT. With 6 bases clipped from V and 4 bases from J, the junction kept 4 bases outside the gene matches. For the CDR3, the DNA is TGTGCCAGCAGGACAGGGGTTCGCACTGAAGCTTTCTTT. Its translation: CASRTGVRTEAFF.

V is TRBV14 and J is TRBJ2-1, with TRBD2 matching 13 bases. From germline, CDR1 is SGHDN and CDR2 FVKESK. The CDR3 extends over 15 amino acids. V shed 4 bases and J 10 bases; nucleotides not matched to a gene: 7. The CDR3 region has the DNA TGTGCCAGCAGCCTAAGACTAGCGGGAGGAGGGGAGCAGTTCTTC. Residues: CASSLRLAGGGEQFF.

The genes are TRBV4-1 and TRBJ2-5; 12 bases match TRBD2. The CDR3 covers 19 residues. The germline CDR1 and CDR2 sequences are MGHRA and YSYEKL. V trimming: 0 bases; J trimming: 2 bases; junction bases outside the gene matches: 10. CDR3 nucleotide sequence: TGCGCCAGCAGCCAAGAGGTGACTAGCGGGAGTGGTCGGCAAGAGACCCAGTACTTC. This gives the protein CASSQEVTSGSGRQETQYF.

This clone was seen a handful of times. This chain uses TRBV2 with TRBJ1-3; D ambiguous. The CDR3 has 11 residues. Trimming took off 2 bases at V and 8 bases at J, with 4 bases between the two ends. The V gene's germline CDR1 is SNHLY and CDR2 FYNNEI. This CDR3 is CASSERDTIYF. CDR3 coding DNA: TGTGCCAGCAGTGAACGGGACACCATATATTTT.

The gene calls are TRBV4-1 and TRBJ1-1, with no clear D. V lost 1 base and J 0 bases, leaving 9 bases between the germline ends. This CDR3 is 15 amino acids long. Germline V lookup: CDR1 MGHRA, CDR2 YSYEKL. CDR3 loop: CASSQGEGLNTEAFF. The CDR3 DNA reads TGCGCCAGCAGCCAAGGAGAGGGTCTGAACACTGAAGCTTTCTTT.

This clone was detected only a few times. The chain uses TRBV5-6 and TRBJ2-1; 8 bases align to TRBD2. V shed 2 bases and J 7 bases; nucleotides not matched to a gene: 2. Germline assignment: CDR1 SGHDT and CDR2 YYEEEE. The CDR3 totals 13 residues. The CDR3 DNA sequence: TGTGCCAGCAGCTTCGGGGGGGAGAATGAGCAGTTCTTC. Its translation: CASSFGGENEQFF.

The gene calls are TRBV7-3 and TRBJ2-6; perhaps TRBD2 as D (7 bases). This CDR3 has 18 residues. With 5 bases removed from V and 2 bases from J, the gap between germline ends came to 19 bases. In germline, CDR1 is SGHTA, CDR2 FQGTGA. This CDR3 is CASSPGAGVATGANVLTF. CDR3 DNA: TGTGCCAGCAGCCCAGGGGCGGGAGTTGCCACTGGGGCCAACGTCCTGACTTTC.

A few counts support this clone. The gene calls are TRBV4-2 and TRBJ2-3, with D possibly being TRBD1 (5 bases). The CDR3 has 16 residues. Germline values: CDR1 LGHNA, CDR2 YNFKEQ. Trimming took off 1 base at V and 3 bases at J, with 14 bases between the two ends. CDR3 sequence reads: CASSQVGAVGTDTQYF. The CDR3 coding sequence is TGTGCCAGCAGCCAAGTTGGGGCGGTGGGGACAGATACGCAGTATTTT.

CDR3 DNA: TGTGCCAGCAGTTTTTTCAAGCAGAAGGCGGCATACGAGCAGTACTTC. It specifies CASSFFKQKAAYEQYF. The genes are TRBV5-6 and TRBJ2-7; no clear D. CDR3 length equals 16 residues. Germline V gives CDR1 SGHDT, CDR2 YYEEEE. Deletions cut 5 bases from V and 4 bases from J, with 22 bases between.

This rearrangement joins TRBV4-3 to TRBJ2-5; TRBD2 might be the D (7 bases). Trimming removed 4 bases at V and 11 bases at J, with 23 bases between. Germline V gene lookup returns CDR1 LGHNA and CDR2 YSLEER. The CDR3 sequence is 15 residues long. CDR3 bases: TGCGCCAGCAGCCGTAAGAGCGGGACACCCGTAGAGCAGTACTTC. Protein: CASSRKSGTPVEQYF.

The chain couples TRBV6-1 to TRBJ2-1; maybe TRBD2 (6 bases). Between the trimmed V and J ends, which lost 8 bases and 8 bases, there was a span of 19 bases. This CDR3 has 14 residues. The V gene's germline CDR1 is MNHNS and CDR2 SASEGT. CDR3 nucleotides: TGTGCCAGCGGTGGGATGCTAGCGACCCATGAGCAGTTCTTC. Translation gives CASGGMLATHEQFF.

The chain has TRBV10-3 and TRBJ2-2; possible D gene TRBD2, 6 bases. The germline V gene has CDR1 ENHRY and CDR2 SYGVKD. This CDR3 has 14 amino acids. The V gene lost 7 bases and the J gene lost 8 bases, with 17 bases spanning the gap. CDR3 loop: CAITRTIGGGELFF. The CDR3, as DNA: TGTGCCATCACCAGGACTATCGGTGGAGGGGAGCTGTTTTTT.

The V and J genes are TRBV19 and TRBJ1-1; the D gene is possibly TRBD1 (5 bases). CDR3 size: 14 residues. CDR1 LNHDA and CDR2 SQIVND come from the germline V gene (reference sequence). V lost 5 bases to trimming and J lost 3 bases, with 13 bases between them. As DNA, the CDR3 is TGTGCCAGTAGTCCTCAGGGTGTTTACACTGAAGCTTTCTTT. Its protein is CASSPQGVYTEAFF.

This clone was found a few times. The chain joins TRBV6-5 to TRBJ2-2; D might be TRBD1 (5 bases). Germline CDR1 and CDR2: MNHEY and SVGAGI. The CDR3 runs 16 residues. Trimming removed 0 bases from V and 3 bases from J, with 11 bases in between. CDR3 sequence (DNA): TGTGCCAGCAGTTACTCGAGAGACAGCTACACCGGGGAGCTGTTTTTT. This translates into CASSYSRDSYTGELFF.

The gene calls are TRBV30 and TRBJ1-2; D gene unclear. The CDR3 sequence is 12 residues long. Germline-derived CDR1 and CDR2 are GTSNPN and SVGIG (reference sequence). The ends were cut back, 1 base at V and 0 bases at J, with 3 bases in the middle. CDR3 residues: CAWSGANYGYTF. CDR3 nucleotides: TGTGCCTGGAGTGGAGCTAACTATGGCTACACCTTC.

This clone has just a few counts. This sequence joins TRBV27 and TRBJ2-6, with 11 bases fitting TRBD1. The CDR3 is 19 residues long. CDR1 MNHEY and CDR2 SMNVEV come from the germline V gene (reference sequence). J gave up 0 bases and V 6 bases, and 10 bases lay outside the gene matches. CDR3 residues: CASSFRWGTGGSGANVLTF. For the CDR3, the DNA is TGTGCCAGCAGCTTCCGTTGGGGGACAGGGGGCTCTGGGGCCAACGTCCTGACTTTC.

V and J are TRBV27 and TRBJ2-7; 11 nucleotides align to TRBD2. CDR1 MNHEY and CDR2 SMNVEV come from the germline V gene (reference sequence). The CDR3 spans 15 residues. Losses at the gene ends were 5 bases for V and 3 bases for J; bases not matched to a gene: 6. The CDR3 bases are TGTGCCAGCAGTCCGGGGACTAGCGGTTACTACGAGCAGTACTTC. Protein product: CASSPGTSGYYEQYF.

This clone has just a few counts. The CDR3 sequence: CASSRAGTGVVRRLDEQYF. The CDR3 nucleotides are TGTGCCAGCAGTCGCGCCGGGACAGGGGTAGTTAGGCGGCTCGACGAGCAGTACTTC. The V call is TRBV7-9, the J call TRBJ2-7; 10 nucleotides match TRBD1. The V segment lost 6 bases and the J segment 5 bases; nucleotides outside the gene matches: 22. The CDR3 has 19 residues. Germline V gene lookup returns CDR1 SEHNR and CDR2 FQNEAQ (reference sequence).